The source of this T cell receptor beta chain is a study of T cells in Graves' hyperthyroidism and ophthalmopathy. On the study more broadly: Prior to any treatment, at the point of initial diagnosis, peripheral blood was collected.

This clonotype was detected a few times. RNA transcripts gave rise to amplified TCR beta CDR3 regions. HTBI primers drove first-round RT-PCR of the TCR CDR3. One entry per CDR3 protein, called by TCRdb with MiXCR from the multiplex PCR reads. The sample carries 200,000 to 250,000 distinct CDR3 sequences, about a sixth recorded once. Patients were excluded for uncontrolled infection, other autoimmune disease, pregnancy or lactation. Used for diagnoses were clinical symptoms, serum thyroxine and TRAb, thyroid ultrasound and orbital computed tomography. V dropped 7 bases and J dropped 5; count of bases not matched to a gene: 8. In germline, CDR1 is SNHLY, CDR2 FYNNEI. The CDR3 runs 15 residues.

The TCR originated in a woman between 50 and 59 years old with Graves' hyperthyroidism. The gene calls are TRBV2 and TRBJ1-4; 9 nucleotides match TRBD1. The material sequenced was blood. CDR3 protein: CASTESGTGNEKLFF. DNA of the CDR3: TGTGCCAGCACCGAATCCGGGACAGGGAATGAAAAACTGTTTTTT.